These 5 T cell receptor beta chains were all obtained from the same sample, sequenced in a study of shared clonotypes between healthy human individuals. Clones were read by immunoSEQ multiplex PCR, and TCRdb kept only the in-frame ones, dropping some. The sample contains some 2,400,000 clones, around 95% of which appear only once. The sample comprised naive CD4+ T cells sorted from blood. As to subset: CD45RA+ positively selected. All receptors come from a man aged 18 to 30 in good health.

CDR3 nucleotides: TGCGCCAGCAGCCTCGGACAGGGGGCAGTGAACACTGAAGCTTTCTTT. This encodes CASSLGQGAVNTEAFF. V is TRBV5-1 and J is TRBJ1-1; TRBD1 agrees at 11 bases. V lost 4 bases to trimming and J lost 0 bases; unmatched junction nucleotides: 5. The CDR3 covers 16 residues. Germline V gene sequence: CDR1 SGHRS, CDR2 YFSETQ.

The chain recombines TRBV6-5 with TRBJ1-1, with 7 bases lining up with TRBD1. CDR3 size: 12 residues. Trimming at V came to 5 bases and at J to 9 bases, leaving 6 bases not matched to a gene. Germline V gene lookup returns CDR1 MNHEY and CDR2 SVGAGI. CDR3 protein: CASSTTGLKAFF. The CDR3 bases are TGTGCCAGCAGTACGACAGGGTTGAAAGCTTTCTTT.

This chain connects TRBV5-4 to TRBJ2-2, with 9 nucleotides matching TRBD1. Losses at the gene ends were 4 bases for V and 7 bases for J; bases not matched to a gene: 11. The length of the CDR3 is 16 residues. In germline, CDR1 is SGHNT, CDR2 YYREEE (reference sequence). CDR3 region: CASSPAGTGTVGELFF. Here the CDR3 DNA reads TGTGCCAGCAGCCCTGCCGGGACAGGGACGGTCGGGGAGCTGTTTTTT.

The V and J genes are TRBV2 and TRBJ2-3; perhaps TRBD2 as D (5 bases). The V gene lost 8 bases and the J gene lost 5 bases, with 20 bases spanning the gap. The CDR3 is 15 residues long. Germline CDR1 SNHLY, CDR2 FYNNEI. CDR3 nucleotides: TGTGCCAGCGTTCTCAGCGGAGCCCCAGGAGATACGCAGTATTTT. It encodes CASVLSGAPGDTQYF.

The chain combines TRBV11-2 with TRBJ1-3; TRBD1 aligns across 7 bases. The V gene's germline CDR1 is SGHAT and CDR2 FQNNGV. The trim removed 5 bases at V and 4 bases at J, leaving 8 bases unmatched. The CDR3 runs 15 residues. The CDR3, as DNA: TGTGCCAGCAGCCCAACAGGGGCTACGGGAAACACCATATATTTT. This sequence encodes CASSPTGATGNTIYF.